The 4 T cell receptor beta chains below were found in one sample sequenced in a study of cytomegalovirus exposure and HLA in healthy donors. Measured with immunoSEQ multiplex PCR; TCRdb has only the in-frame clones, and not every one. In the table there are 110,000 or so clones, 70% to 90% of which are singletons. Sequencing input: PBMCs. Receptors were obtained from a woman younger than 35 in good health and CMV-seronegative.

The gene calls are TRBV7-8 and TRBJ1-2; possible D gene TRBD1, 5 bases. Trimming shortened V by 4 bases and J by 4 bases, and 13 bases separated the two germline ends. This CDR3 comprises 14 residues. Germline CDR1 is SGHVS and CDR2 is FQNEAQ. The CDR3 here is CASSSDGGSYGYTF. As DNA, the CDR3 is TGTGCCAGCAGCTCCGACGGGGGGTCCTATGGCTACACCTTC. Variable domain in full (rest from reference TRBV7-8 and TRBJ1-2): GAGVSQSPRYKVAKRGQDVALRCDPISGHVSLFWYQQALGQGPEFLTYFQNEAQLDKSGLPSDRFFAERPEGSVSTLKIQRTQQEDSAVYLCASSSDGGSYGYTFGSGTRLTVV.

The V call is TRBV13, the J call TRBJ2-2; D may be TRBD1 (5 bases). This CDR3 has 15 amino acids. Trimming took off 0 bases at V and 1 base at J, with 6 bases between the two ends. The germline V gene encodes CDR1 PRHDT and CDR2 FYEKMQ (reference sequence). Here the CDR3 DNA reads TGTGCCAGCAGCTTAGGCCAGGGGAACACCGGGGAGCTGTTTTTT. It codes for CASSLGQGNTGELFF. The full variable domain, with the rest looked up from reference TRBV13 and TRBJ2-2, is AAGVIQSPRHLIKEKRETATLKCYPIPRHDTVYWYQQGPGQDPQFLISFYEKMQSDKGSIPDRFSAQQFSDYHSELNMSSLELGDSALYFCASSLGQGNTGELFFGEGSRLTVL.

The chain joins TRBV7-3 to TRBJ1-2, with D maybe TRBD1 (5 bases). V lost 2 bases and J 8 bases, leaving 12 bases between the germline ends. The CDR3 sequence is 13 residues long. CDR1 is SGHTA, CDR2 FQGTGA, per germline. Here the CDR3 reads CASSLLGGTGYTF. Written as DNA, the CDR3 is TGTGCCAGCAGCTTACTCGGAGGGACGGGCTACACCTTC.

The genes are TRBV6-6 and TRBJ1-2, with D maybe TRBD1 (5 bases). The V end lost 2 bases, the J end lost 7 bases, and 8 bases lay between the germline ends. Germline V gene sequence: CDR1 MNHNY, CDR2 SVGAGI (reference sequence). This CDR3 has 12 residues. The CDR3 is CASSYGQGGYTF. The CDR3, as DNA: TGTGCCAGCAGTTACGGCCAGGGTGGCTACACCTTC.